This T cell receptor (beta chain) originates from a study of blood T cells in healthy people across ages. It was with a sample-barcoded 5' primer and a J-beta primer mix that a second PCR of about 7 to 12 cycles was run. TCRdb re-derived calls from the 5' RACE reads in MiXCR, one entry per CDR3 protein. The sample contains 850,000 or so distinct CDR3 sequences, more than 25% of which appear only once. This sequence was found in an elderly woman in good health. The sample comprised blood.

CDR3 sequence reads: CASSYSFAASYGYTF. The CDR3 DNA reads as TGTGCCAGCAGTTACTCGTTTGCGGCCTCCTATGGCTACACCTTC. The chain has TRBV6-5 and TRBJ1-2; D is uncertain. V was cut by 0 bases and J by 4 bases, with 12 bases left in between. The CDR3 has 15 amino acids. CDR1 is MNHEY, CDR2 SVGAGI, per germline.